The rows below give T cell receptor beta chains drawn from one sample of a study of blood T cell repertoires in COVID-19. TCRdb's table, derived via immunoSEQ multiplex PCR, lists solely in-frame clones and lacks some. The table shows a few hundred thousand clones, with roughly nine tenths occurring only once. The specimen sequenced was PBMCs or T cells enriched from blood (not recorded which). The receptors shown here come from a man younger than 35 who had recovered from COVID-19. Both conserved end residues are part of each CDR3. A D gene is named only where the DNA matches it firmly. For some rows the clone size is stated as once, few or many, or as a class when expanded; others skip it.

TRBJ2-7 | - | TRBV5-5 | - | CASSFLGAEQYF | TGTGCCAGCAGCTTTTTGGGGGCGGAGCAGTACTTC
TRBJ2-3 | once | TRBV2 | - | CASSVRSLLATDTQYF | TGTGCCAGCAGTGTGCGCAGTTTGCTAGCGACAGATACGCAGTATTTT
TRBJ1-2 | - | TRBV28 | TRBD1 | CASSFRTGLYGYTF | TGTGCCAGCAGTTTTAGGACAGGGCTCTATGGCTACACCTTC
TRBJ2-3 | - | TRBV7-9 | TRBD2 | CASSLLDFGGGITDTQYF | TGTGCCAGCAGCTTATTAGATTTCGGCGGGGGGATCACAGATACGCAGTATTTT
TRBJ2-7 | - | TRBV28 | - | CASSLSSSYEQYF | TGTGCCAGCAGTCTTTCCAGTTCCTACGAGCAGTACTTC
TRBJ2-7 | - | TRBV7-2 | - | CASSLEPTGPLYEQYF | TGTGCCAGCAGCTTAGAGCCGACAGGTCCCCTCTACGAGCAGTACTTC
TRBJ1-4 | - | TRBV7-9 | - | CATSLGGLSEKLFF | TGTGCCACCTCATTGGGGGGGTTGAGTGAAAAACTGTTTTTT
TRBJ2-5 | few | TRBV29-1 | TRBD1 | CSAGTGEETQYF | TGCAGCGCCGGGACAGGGGAAGAGACCCAGTACTTC
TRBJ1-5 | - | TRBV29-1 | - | CSVGGGNQPQHF | TGCAGCGTGGGGGGAGGCAATCAGCCCCAGCATTTT
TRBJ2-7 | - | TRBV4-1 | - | CASSQTYEQYF | TGCGCCAGCAGCCAAACTTACGAGCAGTACTTC
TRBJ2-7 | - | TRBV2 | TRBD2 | CASSSPVLAGGGTYEQYF | TGTGCCAGCAGTTCCCCGGTACTAGCGGGAGGGGGAACCTACGAGCAGTACTTC
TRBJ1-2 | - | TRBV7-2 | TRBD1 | CASSPGTAGGYTF | TGTGCCAGCAGCCCCGGGACAGCAGGTGGCTACACCTTC
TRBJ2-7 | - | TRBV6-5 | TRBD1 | CASRLGTGGAEQYF | TGTGCCAGCAGACTCGGGACAGGGGGCGCCGAGCAGTACTTC
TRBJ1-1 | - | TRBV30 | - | CAWSAQHDTEAFF | TGTGCCTGGAGTGCCCAACACGACACTGAAGCTTTCTTT
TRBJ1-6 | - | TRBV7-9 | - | CASSLEYTSPLHF | TGTGCCAGCAGCTTAGAGTACACTTCACCCCTCCACTTT
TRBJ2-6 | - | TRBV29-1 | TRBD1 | CSAETGVHSGANVLTF | TGCAGCGCCGAGACAGGGGTCCACTCTGGGGCCAACGTCCTGACTTTC
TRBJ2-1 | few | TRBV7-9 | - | CASSLSQGTQFF | TGTGCCAGCAGTTTATCTCAGGGTACACAGTTCTTC
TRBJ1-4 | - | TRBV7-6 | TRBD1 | CASSLRDRGRATNEKLFF | TGTGCCAGCAGCCTGAGGGACAGGGGAAGGGCAACTAATGAAAAACTGTTTTTT
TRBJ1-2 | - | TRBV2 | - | CASSPGTRYFNYGYTF | TGTGCCAGCAGCCCCGGGACACGTTACTTTAACTATGGCTACACCTTC
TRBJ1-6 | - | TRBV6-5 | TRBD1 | CASSYSWAGGNSPLHF | TGTGCCAGCAGTTACTCGTGGGCAGGGGGAAATTCACCCCTCCACTTT
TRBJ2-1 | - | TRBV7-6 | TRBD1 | CASSADRVKVNEQFF | TGTGCCAGCAGCGCCGACAGGGTAAAAGTGAATGAGCAGTTCTTC
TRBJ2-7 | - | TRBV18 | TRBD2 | CASSPVSGGIEQYF | TGTGCCAGCTCACCCGTTAGCGGGGGGATCGAGCAGTACTTC
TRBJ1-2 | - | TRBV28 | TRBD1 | CASSFPDRAYGYTF | TGTGCCAGCAGTTTTCCGGACAGGGCCTATGGCTACACCTTC
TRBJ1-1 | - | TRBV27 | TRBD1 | CASSTTGGRRWTEAFF | TGTGCCAGCAGTACGACAGGGGGCCGAAGGTGGACTGAAGCTTTCTTT
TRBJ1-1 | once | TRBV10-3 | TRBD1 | CAISTQGIGNTEAFF | TGTGCCATCAGTACACAGGGGATTGGGAACACTGAAGCTTTCTTT
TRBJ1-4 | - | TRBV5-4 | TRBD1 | CASSLYSGTGAEKLFF | TGTGCCAGCAGCTTATATTCCGGGACAGGGGCTGAAAAACTGTTTTTT